These 13 T cell receptor beta chains came from one sample sequenced in a study of shared clonotypes between healthy human individuals. The repertoire was sequenced with immunoSEQ multiplex PCR; TCRdb's copy has only in-frame clones and lacks some. The top ten clones hold 1.7% of a sample with roughly 760,000 clones, roughly 70% of them seen once. The sequenced material came from memory CD4+ T cells sorted from blood. Subset specified: CD45RA-negative fraction. The source of these receptors is a woman aged 25-40 years in good health.

This clone appeared a few times. This rearrangement joins TRBV6-4 to TRBJ2-1; 13 nucleotides align to TRBD2. The CDR3 is made up of 13 amino acids. Germline loops: CDR1 MRHNA, CDR2 SNTAGT. V shed 6 bases, J shed 14 bases, and the junction held 7 bases outside the gene matches. DNA for the CDR3: TGTGCCAGCAGCGGACTAGCGGGAGAACGAAAGTTCTTC. It translates to CASSGLAGERKFF.

The chain links TRBV5-1 to TRBJ2-3; D may be TRBD2 (5 bases). CDR1 and CDR2 (germline): SGHRS, YFSETQ. There are 18 residues in the CDR3. Trimming pared 0 bases from V and 1 base from J, leaving 18 bases between. DNA for the CDR3: TGCGCCAGCAGCTTGGCCACAGCGGCGGTGATCGGCACAGATACGCAGTATTTT. Protein: CASSLATAAVIGTDTQYF.

The chain joins TRBV5-4 to TRBJ2-4; TRBD2 aligns across 13 bases. Germline-derived CDR1 and CDR2 are SGHNT and YYREEE (reference sequence). The trim removed 3 bases at V and 0 bases at J, leaving 9 bases unmatched. The CDR3 runs to 19 residues. As DNA, the CDR3 is TGTGCCAGCAGCTCCAGACTAGCGGGAGGCCTCTTAGCCAAAAACATTCAGTACTTC. Its translation: CASSSRLAGGLLAKNIQYF.

This clone was found once. This chain links TRBV10-3 with TRBJ2-5, with a tentative D call TRBD1 (5 bases). The germline CDR1 and CDR2 sequences are ENHRY and SYGVKD. Trimming took off 3 bases at V and 2 bases at J, with 7 bases between the two ends. This CDR3 has 13 amino acids. CDR3 sequence: CAISEDSQETQYF. In DNA, the CDR3 is TGTGCCATCAGTGAAGACAGTCAAGAGACCCAGTACTTC.

The chain carries TRBV15 and TRBJ2-7, with TRBD1 identical over 9 bases. The J segment lost 0 bases and the V segment lost 5 bases, leaving 5 bases of the junction unmatched. This CDR3 spans 15 amino acids. Germline-derived CDR1 and CDR2 are LNHNV and YYDKDF (reference sequence). DNA for the CDR3: TGTGCCACCAGCCCTAGGACAGGGGACTCCTACGAGCAGTACTTC. It encodes CATSPRTGDSYEQYF.

This clone was seen a single time. The rearrangement links TRBV11-2 to TRBJ2-1; D is perhaps TRBD2 (6 bases). This CDR3 contains 13 residues. Trimming took off 6 bases at V and 8 bases at J, with 14 bases between the two ends. Germline V gene data show CDR1 as SGHAT and CDR2 as FQNNGV. CDR3 in amino acids: CASRRLDAYEQFF. Here the CDR3 DNA reads TGTGCCAGCAGGAGACTAGATGCTTATGAGCAGTTCTTC.

In its sample, this clone was seen a few times. V is TRBV14 and J is TRBJ2-4, with TRBD1 as a possible D gene (6 bases). The CDR3 consists of 14 residues. V was trimmed by 4 bases and J by 3 bases, leaving 10 bases between them. Germline loops: CDR1 SGHDN, CDR2 FVKESK. CDR3 sequence reads: CASSPTTGKNIQYF. The CDR3 DNA sequence: TGTGCCAGCAGCCCGACGACAGGCAAAAACATTCAGTACTTC.

V is TRBV28 and J is TRBJ1-5, with a tentative D call TRBD1 (6 bases). Per germline, CDR1 MDHEN and CDR2 SYDVKM. CDR3 length: 16 residues. Trimming removed 4 bases from V and 7 bases from J, with 20 bases in between. The CDR3 spells CASSSEATGWGQPQHF. The CDR3, as DNA: TGTGCCAGCAGTTCCGAAGCAACAGGGTGGGGGCAGCCCCAGCATTTT.

The chain recombines TRBV13 with TRBJ2-3; tentative D call: TRBD1 (6 bases). The germline gives CDR1 PRHDT, CDR2 FYEKMQ (reference sequence). The CDR3 sequence is 15 residues long. V was shortened by 6 bases and J by 0 bases, with 13 bases between the two germline ends. In DNA form, the CDR3 reads TGTGCCAGCAGATACAGGGAGACGAGCACAGATACGCAGTATTTT. It encodes CASRYRETSTDTQYF.

The V gene is TRBV5-1, the J gene TRBJ1-4; D uncertain. The germline V gene has CDR1 SGHRS and CDR2 YFSETQ. The CDR3 contains 13 residues. V gave up 0 bases and J gave up 6 bases, with 6 bases separating them. The CDR3 sequence is CASSLGRYEKLFF. The DNA of the CDR3 is TGCGCCAGCAGCTTGGGGCGTTATGAAAAACTGTTTTTT.

This chain joins TRBV28 and TRBJ1-4; 11 bases match TRBD1. Losses at the gene ends were 3 bases for V and 7 bases for J; bases not matched to a gene: 4. CDR3 length equals 15 residues. Germline CDR1 is MDHEN and CDR2 is SYDVKM. CDR3 coding DNA: TGTGCCAGCAGTTTCAGGGGGACAGGGGGTGAAAAACTGTTTTTT. It is translated as CASSFRGTGGEKLFF.

The chain couples TRBV25-1 to TRBJ2-2; D is tentatively TRBD1 or TRBD2 (5 bases each). The CDR3 is made up of 13 amino acids. Trimming shortened V by 6 bases and J by 7 bases, and 12 bases separated the two germline ends. From germline, CDR1 is MGHDK and CDR2 SYGVNS. CDR3 protein: CASRGVEVGELFF. Here the CDR3 DNA reads TGTGCCAGCAGGGGGGTTGAAGTCGGGGAGCTGTTTTTT.

The CDR3 DNA reads as TGTGCCAGCAGTTCACAGGACAGGGCACTTAGCACAGATACGCAGTATTTT. Its protein is CASSSQDRALSTDTQYF. The chain recombines TRBV28 with TRBJ2-3; 8 bases match TRBD1. CDR1 is MDHEN and CDR2 is SYDVKM in the germline V gene. V lost 4 bases to trimming and J lost 0 bases; unmatched junction nucleotides: 9. CDR3 length equals 17 residues.